This T cell receptor beta chain emerged from a study of early T cells in non-severe SARS-CoV-2 infection. At the level of the study: Sequencing targeted bulk RNA from unsorted whole blood, leaving chains unpaired. Overall study findings and caveats: Anti-spike CD8 responses were favored by VDJdb matching, which missed private and CD4 specificities.

Germline CDR1 is SGHNT and CDR2 is YENEEA. After removal of 5 bases from V and 1 base from J, the junction contained 4 bases not matched to a gene. The CDR3 length is 15 residues. Researchers tagged individual cDNA molecules with unique molecular identifiers. TCRdb processed the 5' RACE reads anew with MiXCR; each CDR3 protein has one entry. The sample has roughly 80,000 distinct CDR3 sequences, 9% to 10% seen once. This clonotype was observed many times. As yet, its antigen is unknown. The rearrangement uses TRBV11-3 and TRBJ2-3, with TRBD1 identical over 9 bases. The specimen was whole blood. The clonotype originates from an adult who was a healthcare worker with PCR-confirmed SARS-CoV-2 infection or an uninfected control (not recorded which). The CDR3 DNA is TGTGCCAGCAGCCACAGGGGGCGAGGCACAGATACGCAGTATTTT. Translated, it gives CASSHRGRGTDTQYF. Complete variable domain (other parts from reference TRBV11-3 and TRBJ2-3): EAGVVQSPRYKIIEKKQPVAFWCNPISGHNTLYWYLQNLGQGPELLIRYENEEAVDDSQLPKDRFSAERLKGVDSTLKIQPAELGDSAVYLCASSHRGRGTDTQYFGPGTRLTVL.